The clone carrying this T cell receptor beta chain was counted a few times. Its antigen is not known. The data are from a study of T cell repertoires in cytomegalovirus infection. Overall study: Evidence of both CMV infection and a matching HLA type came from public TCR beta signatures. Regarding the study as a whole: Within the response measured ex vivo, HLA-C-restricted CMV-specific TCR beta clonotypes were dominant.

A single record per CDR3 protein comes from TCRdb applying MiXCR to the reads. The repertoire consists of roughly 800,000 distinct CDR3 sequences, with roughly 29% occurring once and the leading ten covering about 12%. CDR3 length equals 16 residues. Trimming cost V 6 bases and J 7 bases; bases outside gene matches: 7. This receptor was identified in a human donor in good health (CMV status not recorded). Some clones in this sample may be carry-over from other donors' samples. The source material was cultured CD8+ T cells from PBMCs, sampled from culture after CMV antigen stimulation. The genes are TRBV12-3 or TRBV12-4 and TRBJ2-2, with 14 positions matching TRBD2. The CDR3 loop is CASSPTSGGASGELFF. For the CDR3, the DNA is TGTGCCAGCAGCCCGACTAGCGGGGGGGCAAGCGGGGAGCTGTTTTTT.